This T cell receptor beta chain was profiled in a study of CD8+CD57+ T cells in acquired aplastic anemia. Only patients with CD8+CD57+ cell expansion on flow cytometry were chosen for sequencing. Trimming removed 6 bases at V and 4 bases at J, with 11 bases between. The CDR3 totals 13 residues. Per the germline V gene, CDR1 is SGHTA and CDR2 is FQGTGA. TCR beta VDJ and CDR3 were profiled, and genomic DNA was the template. TCRdb independently ran MiXCR on the reads; one entry per CDR3 protein. Counted here are some 170,000 distinct CDR3 sequences, around 50% occurring once; the ten biggest clones make up around 1.1%.

This receptor was taken from a human donor with aplastic anemia. The sequencing sample was made of sorted CD4+, CD8+, or CD8+CD57+ T cells (not recorded which) from PBMCs. This chain links TRBV7-3 with TRBJ2-3, with unresolved D. As DNA, the CDR3 is TGTGCCAGCAGTATATTAATAGCAGATACGCAGTATTTT. Protein sequence: CASSILIADTQYF.